Below, one TCR beta chain is given with its context. Germline V lookup: CDR1 LNHDA, CDR2 SQIVND (reference sequence). With 3 bases removed from V and 10 bases from J, the gap between germline ends came to 14 bases. The CDR3 is 13 amino acids. Each CDR3 protein gets one entry after TCRdb re-called the 5' RACE reads with MiXCR. Here the sample spans hundreds of thousands of distinct CDR3 sequences, less than 25% being singletons. The data belong to a study of identical twins. Separately, the same data were catalogued under a study of T cells expressing NK-cell markers.

What was sequenced was CD4+ T cells sorted from blood. The sequence came from a woman under 30 in good health. This chain connects TRBV19 to TRBJ2-3; D may be TRBD1 or TRBD2 (5 bases each). CDR3 DNA: TGTGCCAGTAGTATGGCCCCCCGGGACCCGCAGTATTTT. This translates into CASSMAPRDPQYF.